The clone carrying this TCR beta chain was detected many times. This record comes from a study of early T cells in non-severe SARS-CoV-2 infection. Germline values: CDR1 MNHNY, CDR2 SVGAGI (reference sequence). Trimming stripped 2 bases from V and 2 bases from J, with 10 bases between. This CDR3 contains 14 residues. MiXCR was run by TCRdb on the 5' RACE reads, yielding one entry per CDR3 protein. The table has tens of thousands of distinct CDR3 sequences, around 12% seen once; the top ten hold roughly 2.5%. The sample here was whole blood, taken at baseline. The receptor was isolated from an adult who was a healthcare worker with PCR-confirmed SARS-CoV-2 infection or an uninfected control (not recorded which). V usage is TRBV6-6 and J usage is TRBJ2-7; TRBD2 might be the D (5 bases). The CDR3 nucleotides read TGTGCCAGCAGTTACCGCGGGCTACCCTACGAGCAGTACTTC. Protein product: CASSYRGLPYEQYF.